The clone carrying this T cell receptor beta chain occurred many times. The source of the sample is a study of CD8+CD57+ T cells in acquired aplastic anemia. V was shortened by 4 bases and J by 3 bases, with 15 bases between the two germline ends. The CDR3 totals 16 residues. The germline CDR1 and CDR2 sequences are SGHTA and FQGTGA. Genomic DNA constituted the template upon which TCR beta VDJ and CDR3 profiling was performed. Using its own MiXCR run on the reads, TCRdb lists one record per CDR3 protein. The table includes roughly 150,000 distinct CDR3 sequences, roughly 48% detected once. The sequenced patients had an expansion of CD8+CD57+ cells seen by flow cytometry. Everyone among the patients had severe acquired aplastic anemia.

The V call is TRBV7-3, the J call TRBJ2-2, with D unresolved. Sequencing input: sorted CD4+, CD8+, or CD8+CD57+ T cells (not recorded which) from PBMCs. The clonotype originates from a human donor with aplastic anemia. For the CDR3, the DNA is TGTGCCAGCAGCTCCCCGATAGGGCCGGACACCGGGGAGCTGTTTTTT. It encodes CASSSPIGPDTGELFF.